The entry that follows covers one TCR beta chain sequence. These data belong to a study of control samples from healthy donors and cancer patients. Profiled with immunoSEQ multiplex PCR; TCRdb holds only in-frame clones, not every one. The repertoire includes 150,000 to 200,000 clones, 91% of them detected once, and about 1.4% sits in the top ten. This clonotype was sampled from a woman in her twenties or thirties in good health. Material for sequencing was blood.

CDR3 in amino acids: CASSYRTESNQPQHF. CDR3 nucleotide sequence: TGTGCCAGCAGCTACCGGACAGAAAGCAATCAGCCCCAGCATTTT. The genes are TRBV7-9 and TRBJ1-5; D may be TRBD1 (6 bases). CDR1 and CDR2 (germline): SEHNR, FQNEAQ (reference sequence). The germline V and J ends were trimmed by 4 bases and 1 base, with 11 bases remaining between them. The CDR3 is made up of 15 amino acids.